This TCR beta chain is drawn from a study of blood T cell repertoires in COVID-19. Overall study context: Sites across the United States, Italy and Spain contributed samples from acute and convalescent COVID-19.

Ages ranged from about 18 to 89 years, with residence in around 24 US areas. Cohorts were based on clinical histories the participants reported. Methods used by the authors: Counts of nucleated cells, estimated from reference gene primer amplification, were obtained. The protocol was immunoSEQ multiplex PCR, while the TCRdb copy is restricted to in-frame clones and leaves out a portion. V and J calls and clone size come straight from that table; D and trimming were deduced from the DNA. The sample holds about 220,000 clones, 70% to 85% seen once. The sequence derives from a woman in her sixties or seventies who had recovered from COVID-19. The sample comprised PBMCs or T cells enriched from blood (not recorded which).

Written as DNA, the CDR3 is TGTGCCAGCAGTGAAGCGCGGGTATTTGGCTACGAGCAGTACTTC. It translates to CASSEARVFGYEQYF. The chain links TRBV2 to TRBJ2-7; D may be TRBD2 (5 bases). From germline, CDR1 is SNHLY and CDR2 FYNNEI. The V end lost 0 bases, the J end lost 3 bases, and 12 bases lay between the germline ends. The CDR3 sequence is 15 residues long.